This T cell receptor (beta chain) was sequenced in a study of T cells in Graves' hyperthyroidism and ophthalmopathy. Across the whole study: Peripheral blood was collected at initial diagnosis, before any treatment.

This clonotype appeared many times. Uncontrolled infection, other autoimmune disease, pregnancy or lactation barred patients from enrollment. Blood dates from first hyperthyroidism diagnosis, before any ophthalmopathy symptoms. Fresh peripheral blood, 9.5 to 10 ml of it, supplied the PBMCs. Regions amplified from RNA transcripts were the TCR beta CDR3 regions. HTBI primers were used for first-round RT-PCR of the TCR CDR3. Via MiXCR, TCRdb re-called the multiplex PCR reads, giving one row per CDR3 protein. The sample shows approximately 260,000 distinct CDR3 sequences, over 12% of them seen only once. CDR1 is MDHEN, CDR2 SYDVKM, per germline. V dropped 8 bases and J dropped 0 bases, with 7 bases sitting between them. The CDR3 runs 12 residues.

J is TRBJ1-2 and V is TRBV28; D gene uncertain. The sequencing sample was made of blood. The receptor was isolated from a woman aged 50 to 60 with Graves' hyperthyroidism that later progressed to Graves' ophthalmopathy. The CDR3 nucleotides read TGTGCCAGCGGAGAGACTAACTATGGCTACACCTTC. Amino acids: CASGETNYGYTF.